These 5 T cell receptor beta chains share one sample of origin, sequenced in a study of blood T cell repertoires in COVID-19. Method: immunoSEQ multiplex PCR; TCRdb's copy keeps in-frame clones and lacks some. This sample has 30,000 to 40,000 clones; 70% to 80% occur once, and the top ten carry over 30%. The sample comprised peripheral blood. All receptors derive from an elderly man with acute or convalescent COVID-19.

This clone was picked up one time. The chain has TRBV7-8 and TRBJ2-7; a weak D match, TRBD1 (6 bases). Germline V gene sequence: CDR1 SGHVS, CDR2 FQNEAQ. The CDR3 is 13 residues long. Trimming stripped 5 bases from V and 3 bases from J, with 11 bases between. In DNA, the CDR3 is TGTGCCAGCAGCAGCACAGGGAGCTACGAGCAGTACTTC. This sequence encodes CASSSTGSYEQYF.

The CDR3 loop reads CAWRSGTGDAGELFF. As DNA, the CDR3 is TGTGCCTGGAGGTCCGGGACAGGGGATGCCGGGGAGCTGTTTTTT. This chain links TRBV30 with TRBJ2-2; 10 bases are a match to TRBD1. V shed 3 bases and J 6 bases; nucleotides not matched to a gene: 7. The CDR3 sequence is 15 residues long. CDR1 and CDR2 from the germline V gene are GTSNPN and SVGIG (reference sequence).

The J gene is TRBJ1-5, the V gene TRBV6-2 or TRBV6-3; D ambiguous. Germline V gene data show CDR1 as MNHEY and CDR2 as SVGEGT. V gave up 4 bases and J gave up 0 bases, with 13 bases separating them. This CDR3 has 16 residues. This chain's CDR3 is CASSFRGAYSNQPQHF. CDR3 in DNA: TGTGCCAGCAGTTTTCGCGGAGCTTATAGCAATCAGCCCCAGCATTTT.

This chain links TRBV4-3 with TRBJ2-5, with TRBD1 identical over 7 bases. V was pared by 5 bases and J by 5 bases, with 11 bases of the junction left unmatched. The CDR3 extends over 15 amino acids. Germline V lookup: CDR1 LGHNA, CDR2 YSLEER. The CDR3 DNA reads as TGCGCCAGCAGCATCAGACAGGGACCTACGGAGACCCAGTACTTC. As protein: CASSIRQGPTETQYF.

The rearrangement uses TRBV9 and TRBJ2-3, with D possibly matching TRBD2 (6 bases). V lost 0 bases, J lost 3 bases, and 14 bases lay in between. The CDR3 contains 16 residues. The germline CDR1 and CDR2 sequences are SGDLS and YYNGEE. The DNA of the CDR3 is TGTGCCAGCAGCGTAGTGCCAAGAGGAGGGACAGATACGCAGTATTTT. It encodes CASSVVPRGGTDTQYF.